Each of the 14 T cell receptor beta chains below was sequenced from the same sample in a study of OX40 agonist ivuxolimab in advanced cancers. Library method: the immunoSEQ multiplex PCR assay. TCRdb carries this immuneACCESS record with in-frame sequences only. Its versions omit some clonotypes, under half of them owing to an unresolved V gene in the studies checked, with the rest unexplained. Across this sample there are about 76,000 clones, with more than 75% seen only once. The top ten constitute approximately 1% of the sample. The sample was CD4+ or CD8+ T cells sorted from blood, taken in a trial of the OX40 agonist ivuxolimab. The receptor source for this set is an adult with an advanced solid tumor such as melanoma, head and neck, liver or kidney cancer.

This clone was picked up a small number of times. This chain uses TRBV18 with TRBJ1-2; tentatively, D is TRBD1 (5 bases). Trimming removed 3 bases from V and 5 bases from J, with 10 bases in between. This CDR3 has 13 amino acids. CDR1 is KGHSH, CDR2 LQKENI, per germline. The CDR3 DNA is TGTGCCAGCTCACCGGGGACGGGGTATGGCTACACCTTC. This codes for CASSPGTGYGYTF.

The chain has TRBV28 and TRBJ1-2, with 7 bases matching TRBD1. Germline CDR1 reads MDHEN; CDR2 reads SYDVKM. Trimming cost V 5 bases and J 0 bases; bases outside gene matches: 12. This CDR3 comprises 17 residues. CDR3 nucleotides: TGTGCCAGCAGTACTGTTCGACAGGGCCCAGCTAACTATGGCTACACCTTC. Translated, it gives CASSTVRQGPANYGYTF.

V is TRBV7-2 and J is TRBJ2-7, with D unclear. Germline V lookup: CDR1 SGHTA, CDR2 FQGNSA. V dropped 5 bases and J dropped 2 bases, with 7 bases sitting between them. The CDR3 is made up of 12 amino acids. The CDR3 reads CASSNSAYEQYF. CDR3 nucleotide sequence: TGTGCCAGCAGCAACTCAGCCTACGAGCAGTACTTC.

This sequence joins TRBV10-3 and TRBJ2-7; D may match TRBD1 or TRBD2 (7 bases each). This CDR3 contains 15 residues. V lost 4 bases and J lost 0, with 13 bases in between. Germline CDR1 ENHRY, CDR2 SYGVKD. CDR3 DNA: TGTGCCATCAGTGGGGAGGGACAGCACTCCTACGAGCAGTACTTC. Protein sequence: CAISGEGQHSYEQYF.

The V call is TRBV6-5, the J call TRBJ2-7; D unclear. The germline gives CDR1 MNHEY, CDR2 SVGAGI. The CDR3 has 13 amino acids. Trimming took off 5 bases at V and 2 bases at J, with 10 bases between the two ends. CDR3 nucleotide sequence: TGTGCCAGCAGTACCCCCCCGACCTACGAGCAGTACTTC. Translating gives CASSTPPTYEQYF.

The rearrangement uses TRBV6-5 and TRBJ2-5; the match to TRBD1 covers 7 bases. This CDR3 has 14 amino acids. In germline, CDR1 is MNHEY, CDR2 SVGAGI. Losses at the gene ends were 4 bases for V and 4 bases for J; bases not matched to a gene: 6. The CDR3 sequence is CASSWGTGVETQYF. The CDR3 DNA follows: TGTGCCAGCAGTTGGGGTACAGGGGTAGAGACCCAGTACTTC.

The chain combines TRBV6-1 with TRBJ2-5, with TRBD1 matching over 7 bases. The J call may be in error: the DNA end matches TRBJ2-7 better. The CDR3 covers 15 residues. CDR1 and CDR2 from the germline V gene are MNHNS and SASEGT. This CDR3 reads CASRVGAGGSYEQYF. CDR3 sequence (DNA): TGTGCCAGCAGAGTAGGAGCAGGGGGCTCCTACGAGCAGTACTTC.

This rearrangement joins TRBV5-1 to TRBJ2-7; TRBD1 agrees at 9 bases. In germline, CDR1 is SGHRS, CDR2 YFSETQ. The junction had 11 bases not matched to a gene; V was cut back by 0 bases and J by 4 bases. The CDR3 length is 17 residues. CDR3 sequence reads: CASSLAGTGRGLYEQYF. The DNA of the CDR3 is TGCGCCAGCAGCTTGGCCGGGACAGGGAGGGGATTATACGAGCAGTACTTC.

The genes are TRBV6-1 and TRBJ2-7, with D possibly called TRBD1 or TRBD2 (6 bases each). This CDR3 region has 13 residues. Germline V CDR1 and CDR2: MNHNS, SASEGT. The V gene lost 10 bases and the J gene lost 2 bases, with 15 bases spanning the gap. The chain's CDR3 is CATTRGGPYEQYF. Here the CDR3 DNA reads TGTGCCACCACTAGAGGGGGGCCCTACGAGCAGTACTTC.

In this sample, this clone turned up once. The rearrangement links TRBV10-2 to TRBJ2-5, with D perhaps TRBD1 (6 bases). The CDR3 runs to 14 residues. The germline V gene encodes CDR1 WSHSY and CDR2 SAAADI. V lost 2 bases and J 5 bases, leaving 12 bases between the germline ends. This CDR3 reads CASSEGLRGETQYF. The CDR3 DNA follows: TGCGCCAGCAGTGAGGGTTTGAGGGGGGAGACCCAGTACTTC.

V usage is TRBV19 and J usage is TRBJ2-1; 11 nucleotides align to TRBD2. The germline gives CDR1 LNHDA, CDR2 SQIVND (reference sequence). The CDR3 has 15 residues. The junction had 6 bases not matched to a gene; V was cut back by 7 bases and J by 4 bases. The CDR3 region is CASMGTSGGYNEQFF. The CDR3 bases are TGTGCCAGTATGGGGACTAGCGGAGGTTACAATGAGCAGTTCTTC.

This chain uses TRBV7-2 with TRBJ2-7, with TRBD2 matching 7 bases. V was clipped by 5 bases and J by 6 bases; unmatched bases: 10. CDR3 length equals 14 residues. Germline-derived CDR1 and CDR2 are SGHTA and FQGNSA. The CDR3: CASSPGGSDGEQYF. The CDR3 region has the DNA TGTGCCAGCAGCCCGGGGGGTAGCGACGGCGAGCAGTACTTC.

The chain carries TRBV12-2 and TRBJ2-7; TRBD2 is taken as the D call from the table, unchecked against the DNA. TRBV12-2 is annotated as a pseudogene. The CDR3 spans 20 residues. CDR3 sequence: CASRLGRDWSSGRPPYEQYF. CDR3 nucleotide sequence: TGTGCAAGTCGCTTGGGTCGGGATTGGTCTAGCGGGAGGCCGCCCTACGAGCAGTACTTC.

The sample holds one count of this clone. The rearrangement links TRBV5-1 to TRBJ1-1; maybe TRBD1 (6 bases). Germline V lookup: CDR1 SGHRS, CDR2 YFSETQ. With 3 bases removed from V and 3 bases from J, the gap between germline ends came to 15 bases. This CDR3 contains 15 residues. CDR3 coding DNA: TGCGCCAGCAGCTCCGGCGGGAGGGGGGACACTGAAGCTTTCTTT. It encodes CASSSGGRGDTEAFF.